Listed here is a single TCR beta chain. Antigen: not known. This sample was included in a study of human versus mouse CDR3 diversity and MHC coevolution. Study observations and caveats: On average, humans showed more CDR3 deletions and insertions than mice. iCHAO1 estimated the human TCR beta repertoire at roughly 1.5 million clonotypes.

Profiling relied on immunoSEQ multiplex PCR, and the TCRdb table lists in-frame clones only, not all of them. The sample lists 80,000 or so clones; 93% were seen once. Sequencing input: naive CD4+ T cells from blood. The subset: CD45RO-negative CD62L-positive naive CD4 T cells. This receptor was identified in a person aged 25-75 years in good health.

The CDR3 DNA reads as TGTGCCAGCAGCGTAGGGACTAGCGGGGCTTACAATGAGCAGTTCTTC. Amino acids: CASSVGTSGAYNEQFF. The gene calls are TRBV9 and TRBJ2-1; 12 nucleotides line up with TRBD2. The CDR3 extends over 16 amino acids. Trimming took 0 bases from V and 4 from J; bases not matched to a gene: 2. Per germline, CDR1 SGDLS and CDR2 YYNGEE.